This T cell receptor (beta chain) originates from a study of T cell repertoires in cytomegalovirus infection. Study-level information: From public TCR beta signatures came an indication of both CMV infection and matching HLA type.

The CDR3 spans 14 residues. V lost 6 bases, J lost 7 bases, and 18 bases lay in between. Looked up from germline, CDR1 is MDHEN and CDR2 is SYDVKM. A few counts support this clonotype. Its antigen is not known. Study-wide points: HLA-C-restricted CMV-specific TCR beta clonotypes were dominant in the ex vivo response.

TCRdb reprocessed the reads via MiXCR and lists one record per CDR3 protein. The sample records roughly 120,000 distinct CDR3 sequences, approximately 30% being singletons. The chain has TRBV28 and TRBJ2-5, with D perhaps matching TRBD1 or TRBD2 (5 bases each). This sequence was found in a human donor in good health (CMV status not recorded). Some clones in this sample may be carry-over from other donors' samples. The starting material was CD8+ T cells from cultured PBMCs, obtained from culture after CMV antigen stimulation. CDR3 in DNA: TGTGCCAGCAGATACGGGACGGTAGATGCGACCCAGTACTTC. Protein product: CASRYGTVDATQYF.